This is a list of T cell receptor beta chains from one sample in a study of control samples from healthy donors and cancer patients. TCRdb keeps only in-frame clones here, not all; method: immunoSEQ multiplex PCR. The sample features fewer than 200,000 clones, with roughly 2% in its top ten. The sample taken for sequencing was blood. The receptors originated from a woman aged 30 to 39 in good health. Each CDR3 is given with its conserved first and last residue. D genes are given only for firm matches.

D gene: -
J gene: TRBJ1-2
V gene: TRBV6-1
CDR3 DNA: TGTGCCAGCAGTGAAGGTCGGATGGCGACCTCTAACTATGGCTACACCTTC
CDR3 protein: CASSEGRMATSNYGYTF

D gene: -
J gene: TRBJ1-2
V gene: TRBV6-4
CDR3 DNA: TGTGCCAGCAGTGTTGCGGAGGGCTATGGCTACACCTTC
CDR3 protein: CASSVAEGYGYTF

D gene: TRBD2
J gene: TRBJ2-2
V gene: TRBV9
CDR3 DNA: TGTGCCAGCAGCGTAGATCGACTAGCGGGGACTATAGGCGGGGAGCTGTTTTTT
CDR3 protein: CASSVDRLAGTIGGELFF

D gene: -
J gene: TRBJ1-1
V gene: TRBV13
CDR3 DNA: TGTGCCAGCAGCTTCACGGTGAACACTGAAGCTTTCTTT
CDR3 protein: CASSFTVNTEAFF

D gene: -
J gene: TRBJ2-7
V gene: TRBV2
CDR3 DNA: TGTGCCAGCAGTGAACAGTCCTACGAGCAGTACTTC
CDR3 protein: CASSEQSYEQYF

D gene: -
J gene: TRBJ1-5
V gene: TRBV30
CDR3 DNA: TGTGCCTGGAGTGTAGCAGTAAGCAATCAGCCCCAGCATTTT
CDR3 protein: CAWSVAVSNQPQHF

D gene: TRBD1
J gene: TRBJ1-1
V gene: TRBV30
CDR3 DNA: TGTGCCTGGGACAGGGTTTACACTGAAGCTTTCTTT
CDR3 protein: CAWDRVYTEAFF

D gene: -
J gene: TRBJ2-2
V gene: TRBV14
CDR3 DNA: TGTGCCAGCAGCCAAAGGCGGTTATCAGCGAACACCGGGGAGCTGTTTTTT
CDR3 protein: CASSQRRLSANTGELFF

D gene: -
J gene: TRBJ1-1
V gene: TRBV30
CDR3 DNA: TGTGCCTGGAGGGGAACAGTGGAAGCTTTCTTT
CDR3 protein: CAWRGTVEAFF

D gene: TRBD1
J gene: TRBJ2-6
V gene: TRBV6-5
CDR3 DNA: TGTGCCAGCAGGGCAGGGGGTTCTGGGGCCAACGTCCTGACTTTC
CDR3 protein: CASRAGGSGANVLTF

D gene: TRBD1
J gene: TRBJ2-1
V gene: TRBV2
CDR3 DNA: TGTGCCAGCAGTGAAGGGGACAGCTCCTACAGATACAATGAGCAGTTCTTC
CDR3 protein: CASSEGDSSYRYNEQFF

D gene: TRBD1
J gene: TRBJ1-1
V gene: TRBV5-1
CDR3 DNA: TGCGCCAGCTCCAACCGGACAGGGAACACTGAAGCTTTCTTT
CDR3 protein: CASSNRTGNTEAFF

D gene: -
J gene: TRBJ2-7
V gene: TRBV5-1
CDR3 DNA: TGCGCCAGCAGCTTGCTAGGGGTAGCCTACGAGCAGTACTTC
CDR3 protein: CASSLLGVAYEQYF

D gene: TRBD2
J gene: TRBJ2-7
V gene: TRBV7-2
CDR3 DNA: TGTGCCAGCAGCTTACTAGCGGTCGGCTACGAGCAGTACTTC
CDR3 protein: CASSLLAVGYEQYF

D gene: -
J gene: TRBJ1-5
V gene: TRBV4-3
CDR3 DNA: TGCGCCAGCAGCCAAAGAATGGGAGGACACCAGCCCCAGCATTTT
CDR3 protein: CASSQRMGGHQPQHF

D gene: -
J gene: TRBJ2-7
V gene: TRBV20-1
CDR3 DNA: TGCAGTGCTCCGATCCACTACGAGCAGTACTTC
CDR3 protein: CSAPIHYEQYF

D gene: TRBD2
J gene: TRBJ2-1
V gene: TRBV5-1
CDR3 DNA: TGCGCCAGCAGCCCGAGCGGGGGGTTTAATGAGCAGTTCTTC
CDR3 protein: CASSPSGGFNEQFF

D gene: -
J gene: TRBJ2-2
V gene: TRBV5-4
CDR3 DNA: TGTGCCAGCAGCTTCGGGTCGTGGACGGAGCTGTTTTTT
CDR3 protein: CASSFGSWTELFF

D gene: -
J gene: TRBJ1-6
V gene: TRBV4-3
CDR3 DNA: TGCGCCAGCAGCGTCCAGGTCTCGCCCAATTCACCCCTCCACTTT
CDR3 protein: CASSVQVSPNSPLHF

D gene: TRBD2
J gene: TRBJ2-3
V gene: TRBV7-8
CDR3 DNA: TGTGCCAGCAGCTTCCCTAGCGGGGGGGCGACAGATACGCAGTATTTT
CDR3 protein: CASSFPSGGATDTQYF

D gene: TRBD2
J gene: TRBJ2-1
V gene: TRBV30
CDR3 DNA: TGTGCCTGGAGTGTTCTAGCGGGGGGGTTTTCCTCCTACAATGAGCAGTTCTTC
CDR3 protein: CAWSVLAGGFSSYNEQFF

D gene: -
J gene: TRBJ1-5
V gene: TRBV24-1
CDR3 DNA: TGTGCCACCAATGGGGTTGAACAGCCCCAGCATTTT
CDR3 protein: CATNGVEQPQHF

D gene: TRBD1
J gene: TRBJ1-4
V gene: TRBV6-6
CDR3 DNA: TGTGCCAGCAGTTACAGCGACAGGGAGTGGAATGAAAAACTGTTTTTT
CDR3 protein: CASSYSDREWNEKLFF

D gene: -
J gene: TRBJ2-7
V gene: TRBV10-3
CDR3 DNA: TGTGCCATCAGGAGGATCGACCCGACGGGAGAGCAGTACTTC
CDR3 protein: CAIRRIDPTGEQYF

D gene: -
J gene: TRBJ2-1
V gene: TRBV5-1
CDR3 DNA: TGCGCCAGCAGCATGACAAAGGGGAATGAGCAGTTCTTC
CDR3 protein: CASSMTKGNEQFF

D gene: -
J gene: TRBJ1-5
V gene: TRBV6-2/TRBV6-3
CDR3 DNA: TGTGCCAGCAGTTACCCCCTGGCGGGCAATCAGCCCCAGCATTTT
CDR3 protein: CASSYPLAGNQPQHF

D gene: -
J gene: TRBJ1-5
V gene: TRBV18
CDR3 DNA: TGTGCCAGCTCACCGGACGGCAATCAGCCCCAGCATTTT
CDR3 protein: CASSPDGNQPQHF

D gene: TRBD2
J gene: TRBJ2-1
V gene: TRBV5-1
CDR3 DNA: TGCGCCAGCAGCTCAGCGGGGGGTTACAATGAGCAGTTCTTC
CDR3 protein: CASSSAGGYNEQFF

D gene: -
J gene: TRBJ2-7
V gene: TRBV5-1
CDR3 DNA: TGCGCCAGCAGCCCGTTGGGACCGGGCTACGAGCAGTACTTC
CDR3 protein: CASSPLGPGYEQYF

D gene: TRBD1
J gene: TRBJ2-7
V gene: TRBV28
CDR3 DNA: TGTGCCAGCAGTGTCCCGACAGGGGGGGGGTACGAGCAGTACTTC
CDR3 protein: CASSVPTGGGYEQYF

D gene: -
J gene: TRBJ2-5
V gene: TRBV4-1
CDR3 DNA: TGCGCCAGCAGCCACGGACGGTTCGGGCGGGAAGAGACCCAGTACTTC
CDR3 protein: CASSHGRFGREETQYF

D gene: -
J gene: TRBJ2-3
V gene: TRBV4-1
CDR3 DNA: TGCGCCAGCAGCCAAGACGACCGGAATCAGGCTACGCAGTATTTT
CDR3 protein: CASSQDDRNQATQYF

D gene: -
J gene: TRBJ1-1
V gene: TRBV6-8
CDR3 DNA: TGTGCCAGCCTTAACCCTGGGGACACTGAAGCTTTCTTT
CDR3 protein: CASLNPGDTEAFF